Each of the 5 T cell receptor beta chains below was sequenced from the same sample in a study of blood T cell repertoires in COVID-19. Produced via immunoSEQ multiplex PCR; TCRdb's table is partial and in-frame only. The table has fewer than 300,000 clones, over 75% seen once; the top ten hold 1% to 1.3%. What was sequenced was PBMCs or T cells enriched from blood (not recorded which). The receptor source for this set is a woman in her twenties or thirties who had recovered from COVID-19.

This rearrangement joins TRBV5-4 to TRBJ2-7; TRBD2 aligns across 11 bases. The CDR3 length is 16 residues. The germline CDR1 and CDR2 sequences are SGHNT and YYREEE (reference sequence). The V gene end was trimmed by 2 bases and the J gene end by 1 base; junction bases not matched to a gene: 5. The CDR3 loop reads CASSFGLAGGSYEQYF. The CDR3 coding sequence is TGTGCCAGCAGCTTTGGACTAGCGGGCGGATCCTACGAGCAGTACTTC.

The CDR3 spells CASSSQETQYF. The CDR3 DNA is TGTGCCAGCAGCTCTCAGGAGACCCAGTACTTC. The gene calls are TRBV7-9 and TRBJ2-5; D unresolved. Germline CDR1 SEHNR, CDR2 FQNEAQ (reference sequence). This CDR3 region has 11 residues. The V and J ends lost 4 bases and 5 bases respectively, with 5 bases between them. Complete variable domain (other parts from reference TRBV7-9 and TRBJ2-5): DTGVSQNPRHKITKRGQNVTFRCDPISEHNRLYWYRQTLGQGPEFLTYFQNEAQLEKSRLLSDRFSAERPKGSFSTLEIQRTEQGDSAMYLCASSSQETQYFGPGTRLLVL.

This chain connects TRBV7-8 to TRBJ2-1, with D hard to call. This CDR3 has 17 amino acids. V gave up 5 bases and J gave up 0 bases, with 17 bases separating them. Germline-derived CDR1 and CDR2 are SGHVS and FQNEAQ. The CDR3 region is CASSIEPPTSSYNEQFF. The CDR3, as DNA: TGTGCCAGCAGCATAGAGCCTCCTACGAGCTCCTACAATGAGCAGTTCTTC.

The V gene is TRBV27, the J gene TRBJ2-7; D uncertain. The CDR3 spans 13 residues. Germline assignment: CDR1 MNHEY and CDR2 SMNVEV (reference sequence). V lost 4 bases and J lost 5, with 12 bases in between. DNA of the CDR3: TGTGCCAGCAGTTCCCTGAGATCGGACGAGCAGTACTTC. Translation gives CASSSLRSDEQYF.

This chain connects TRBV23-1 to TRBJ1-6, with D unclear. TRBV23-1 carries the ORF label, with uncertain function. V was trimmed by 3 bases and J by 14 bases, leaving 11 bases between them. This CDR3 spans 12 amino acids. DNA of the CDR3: TGCGCCAGCAGTCAGAGGGTACGATCCCTCCACTTT. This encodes CASSQRVRSLHF.